This T cell receptor beta chain originates from a study of OX40 agonist ivuxolimab in advanced cancers. The study in broad terms: Ivuxolimab was a fully human IgG2 agonistic monoclonal antibody targeting the costimulatory receptor OX40 (CD134). Intravenous ivuxolimab was administered to patients every 2 weeks at six dose levels: 0.01, 0.1, 0.3, 1.5, 3 and 10 mg/kg. Among the roughly 52 dose-escalation patients, around 19 had hepatocellular carcinoma, 15 melanoma, 9 renal cell carcinoma and 9 head and neck cancer. The dose-escalation cohort was roughly 87% male with a mean age of roughly 62 years, ranging from roughly 23 to 90. Patients were allowed to have had prior anti-PD-1, anti-PD-L1 or anti-CTLA-4 therapy, and 40% to 45% of the dose-escalation patients had previously received checkpoint inhibitors. Partial responses occurred in three dose-escalation patients: two with cutaneous melanoma and one with hepatocellular carcinoma. The purpose of peripheral TCRbeta sequencing was to test whether ivuxolimab changed TCR sequence diversity and led to clonal T-cell expansion. The paper describes the monotherapy dose-escalation part (N of about 55 patients) of the phase I trial of ivuxolimab. The full study reports these points: Antigen specificity was not determined for the clonally expanded peripheral T cells. After ivuxolimab, expanded clones were on average more numerous among CD8+ T cells than among CD4+ T cells. Low levels of normalized T-cell clonal expansion were also shown by some nonresponding patients. At doses from 0.1 to 3.0 mg/kg, clonal expansion was seen in both CD4+ and CD8+ blood T cells between baseline and week 6. Partial responders in the 0.1-3.0 mg/kg groups had among the lowest normalized peripheral clonal expansion, especially among CD8+ T cells.

Taken from cysteine to phenylalanine, the CDR3 has 16 residues. The DNA shown is the 48-base CDR3, in frame from base 1. V loses 0 bases of germline sequence and J loses 2 bases, and the interval between the two ends is 15 bases. From a lookup of the germline V gene, CDR1 and CDR2 are SGHRS and YFSETQ. Turning to this clone: The antigen this receptor binds is unknown. No much larger clonotype is one base removed from it; base qualities were not supplied.

Patients with autoimmune disease history or receiving systemic immunosuppression were excluded from the trial. In every dose cohort, peripheral blood was drawn for TCR sequencing at baseline, cycle 4 day 1, and cycle 7 day 1. Samples came from an open-label, multicenter, first-in-human phase I dose-escalation trial of ivuxolimab. Adults with locally advanced or metastatic head and neck squamous cell, hepatocellular, melanoma or renal cell carcinoma were enrolled in the trial. Before TCR sequencing, CD4+ and CD8+ T cells were separately sorted from peripheral blood. Genomic DNA was extracted from sorted cells for sequencing of the TCRbeta CDR3 region. TCRbeta CDR3 regions were sequenced using the immunoSEQ Assay. TCRdb provides this immuneACCESS table in a form limited to in-frame rearrangements. Some clones are lacking; in checked studies, under half of them reflect an unresolved V gene, and why the rest are absent is not known. This sample comprises about 69,000 clones, around 89% of them detected only once. The top ten constitute roughly 6.5% of the sample.

The clonotype was recovered from an adult with an advanced solid tumor such as melanoma, head and neck, liver or kidney cancer. The material was CD4+ or CD8+ T cells sorted from blood, obtained in a trial of the OX40 agonist ivuxolimab. The sequence joins TRBV5-1 to TRBJ2-7; no D gene is confidently identified. Read as DNA, the sequence is TGCGCCAGCAGCTTGGATTCCAAACCTACGGCCTACGAGCAGTACTTC. Protein translation: CASSLDSKPTAYEQYF.